This T cell receptor (beta chain) was identified in a study of T cells after yellow fever vaccination. Broader study findings: The booster response re-showed most primary clones: approximately 95% CD4, approximately 90% CD8. On re-exposure, the response was weaker but peaked faster, at day 5 versus 15.

As TCR cDNA was made by 5'RACE template switching, a universal primer site and UMIs were added. TCRdb recomputed calls from the 5' RACE reads with MiXCR, one row per CDR3 protein. The top ten clones hold under 30% of a sample with over 250,000 distinct CDR3 sequences, about 4% of them seen once. This clonotype was recorded at least ten times. Its antigen is unidentified. V dropped 2 bases and J dropped 4 bases, with 14 bases sitting between them. The CDR3 sequence is 15 residues long. Germline V gene lookup returns CDR1 SGHVS and CDR2 FNYEAQ. The starting material was PBMCs, obtained 5 days after the yellow fever booster vaccination. The TCR sequence derives from a young man who received the YFV17D yellow fever vaccine. The V and J genes are TRBV7-6 and TRBJ1-2; a possible D gene is TRBD1 (5 bases). The CDR3 DNA sequence: TGTGCCAGCAGCTTATTAACGGCAGGGACCTATGGCTACACCTTC. This translates into CASSLLTAGTYGYTF.